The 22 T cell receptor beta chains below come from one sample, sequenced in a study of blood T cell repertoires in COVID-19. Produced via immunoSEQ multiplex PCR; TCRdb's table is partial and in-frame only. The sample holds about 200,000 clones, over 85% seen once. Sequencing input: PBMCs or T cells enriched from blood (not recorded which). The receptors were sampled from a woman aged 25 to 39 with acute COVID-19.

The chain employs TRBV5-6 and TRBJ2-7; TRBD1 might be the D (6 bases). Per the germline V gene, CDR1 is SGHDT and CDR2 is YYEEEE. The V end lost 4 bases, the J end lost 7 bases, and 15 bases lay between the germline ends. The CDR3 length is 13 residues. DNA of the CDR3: TGTGCCAGCAGCACAGGGATCCCTACGGAGCAGTACTTC. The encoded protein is CASSTGIPTEQYF.

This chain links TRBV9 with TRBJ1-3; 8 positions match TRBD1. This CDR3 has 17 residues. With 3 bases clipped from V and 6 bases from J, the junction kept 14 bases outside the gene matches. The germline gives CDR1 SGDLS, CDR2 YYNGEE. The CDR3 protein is CASSGDRGRNPKNTIYF. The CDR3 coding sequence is TGTGCCAGCAGCGGTGACAGGGGAAGGAATCCGAAAAACACCATATATTTT.

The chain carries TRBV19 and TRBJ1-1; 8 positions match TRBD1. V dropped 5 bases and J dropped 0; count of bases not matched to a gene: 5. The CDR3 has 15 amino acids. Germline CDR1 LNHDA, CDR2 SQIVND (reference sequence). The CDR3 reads CASSGGQGLNTEAFF. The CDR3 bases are TGTGCCAGTAGTGGAGGACAGGGACTGAACACTGAAGCTTTCTTT.

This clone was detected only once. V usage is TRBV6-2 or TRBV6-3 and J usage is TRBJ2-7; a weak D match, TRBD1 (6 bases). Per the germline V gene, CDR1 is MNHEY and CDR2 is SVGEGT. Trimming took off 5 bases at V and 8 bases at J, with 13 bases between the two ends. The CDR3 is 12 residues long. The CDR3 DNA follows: TGTGCCAGCAGTGCACGCCGGGACAAGCAGTACTTC. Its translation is CASSARRDKQYF.

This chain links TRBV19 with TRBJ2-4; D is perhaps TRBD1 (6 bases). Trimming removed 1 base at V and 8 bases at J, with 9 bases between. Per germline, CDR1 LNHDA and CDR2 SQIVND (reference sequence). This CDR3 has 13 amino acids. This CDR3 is CASSIVGADIQYF. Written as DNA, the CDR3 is TGTGCCAGTAGTATAGTGGGGGCGGACATTCAGTACTTC. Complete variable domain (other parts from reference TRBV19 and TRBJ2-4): DGGITQSPKYLFRKEGQNVTLSCEQNLNHDAMYWYRQDPGQGLRLIYYSQIVNDFQKGDIAEGYSVSREKKESFPLTVTSAQKNPTAFYLCASSIVGADIQYFGAGTRLSVL.

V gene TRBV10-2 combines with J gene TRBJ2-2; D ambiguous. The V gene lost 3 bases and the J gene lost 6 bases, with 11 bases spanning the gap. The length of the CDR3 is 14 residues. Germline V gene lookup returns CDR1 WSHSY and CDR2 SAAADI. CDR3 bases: TGCGCCAGCAGTGACAGGTGGCAAGCCGGGGAGCTGTTTTTT. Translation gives CASSDRWQAGELFF.

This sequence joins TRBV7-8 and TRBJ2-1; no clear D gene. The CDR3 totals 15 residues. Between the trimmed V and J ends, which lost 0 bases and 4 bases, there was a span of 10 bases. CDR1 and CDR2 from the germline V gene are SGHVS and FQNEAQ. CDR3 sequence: CASSLAWSPYNEQFF. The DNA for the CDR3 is TGTGCCAGCAGCTTAGCGTGGAGTCCTTACAATGAGCAGTTCTTC.

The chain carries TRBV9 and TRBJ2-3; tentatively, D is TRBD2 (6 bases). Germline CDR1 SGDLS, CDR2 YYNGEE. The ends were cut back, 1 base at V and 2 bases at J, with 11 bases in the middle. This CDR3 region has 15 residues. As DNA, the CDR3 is TGTGCCAGCAGCGTATATGGGGGGTTCACAGATACGCAGTATTTT. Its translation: CASSVYGGFTDTQYF.

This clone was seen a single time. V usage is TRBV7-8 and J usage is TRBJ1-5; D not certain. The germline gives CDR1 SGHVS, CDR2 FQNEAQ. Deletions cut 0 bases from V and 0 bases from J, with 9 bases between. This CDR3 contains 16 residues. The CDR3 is CASSLAASYSNQPQHF. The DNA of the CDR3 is TGTGCCAGCAGCTTAGCGGCAAGTTATAGCAATCAGCCCCAGCATTTT.

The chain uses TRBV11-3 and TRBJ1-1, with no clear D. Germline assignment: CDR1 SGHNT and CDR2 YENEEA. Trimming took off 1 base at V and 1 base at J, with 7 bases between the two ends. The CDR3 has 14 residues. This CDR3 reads CASSLGPPNTEAFF. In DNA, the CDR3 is TGTGCCAGCAGCTTAGGGCCCCCGAACACTGAAGCTTTCTTT.

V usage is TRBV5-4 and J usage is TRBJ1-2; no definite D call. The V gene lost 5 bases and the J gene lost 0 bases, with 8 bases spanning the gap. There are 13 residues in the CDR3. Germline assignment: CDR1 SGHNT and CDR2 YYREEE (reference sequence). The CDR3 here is CASRQSSNYGYTF. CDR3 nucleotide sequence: TGTGCCAGCAGACAGTCTTCTAACTATGGCTACACCTTC.

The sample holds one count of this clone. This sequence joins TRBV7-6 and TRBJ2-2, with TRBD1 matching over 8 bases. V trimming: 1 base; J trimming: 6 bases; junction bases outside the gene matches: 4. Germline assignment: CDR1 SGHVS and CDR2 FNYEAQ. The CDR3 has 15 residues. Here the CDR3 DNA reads TGTGCCAGCAGCTTAGGGACAGGGTTTGCCGGGGAGCTGTTTTTT. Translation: CASSLGTGFAGELFF.

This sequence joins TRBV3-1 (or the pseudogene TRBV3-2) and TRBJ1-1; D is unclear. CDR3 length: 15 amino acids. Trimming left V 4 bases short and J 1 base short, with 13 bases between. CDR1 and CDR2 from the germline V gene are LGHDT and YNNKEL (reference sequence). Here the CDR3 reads CASSPSETPNTEAFF. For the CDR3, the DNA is TGTGCCAGCAGCCCTTCCGAGACACCGAACACTGAAGCTTTCTTT.

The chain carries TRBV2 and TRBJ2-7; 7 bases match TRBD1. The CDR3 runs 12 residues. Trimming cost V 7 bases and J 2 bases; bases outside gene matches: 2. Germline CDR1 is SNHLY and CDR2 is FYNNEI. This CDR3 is CASTDRAYEQYF. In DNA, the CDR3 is TGTGCCAGCACCGACAGGGCCTACGAGCAGTACTTC.

The CDR3 protein is CASSGRTGVTGELFF. CDR3 in DNA: TGTGCCAGCAGTGGGAGGACAGGGGTTACCGGGGAGCTGTTTTTT. The V call is TRBV2, the J call TRBJ2-2; 9 bases line up with TRBD1. The V and J ends lost 4 bases and 5 bases, in that order; junction bases with no gene match: 5. Germline CDR1 SNHLY, CDR2 FYNNEI. The CDR3 runs 15 residues.

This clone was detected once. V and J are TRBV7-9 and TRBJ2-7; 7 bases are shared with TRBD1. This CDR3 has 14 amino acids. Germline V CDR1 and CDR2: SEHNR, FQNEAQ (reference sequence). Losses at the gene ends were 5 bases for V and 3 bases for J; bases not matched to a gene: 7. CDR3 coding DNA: TGTGCCAGCAGCGTCTCGACAGGGATCTACGAGCAGTACTTC. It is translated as CASSVSTGIYEQYF. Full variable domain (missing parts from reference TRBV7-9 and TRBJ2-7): DTGVSQNPRHKITKRGQNVTFRCDPISEHNRLYWYRQTLGQGPEFLTYFQNEAQLEKSRLLSDRFSAERPKGSFSTLEIQRTEQGDSAMYLCASSVSTGIYEQYFGPGTRLTVT.

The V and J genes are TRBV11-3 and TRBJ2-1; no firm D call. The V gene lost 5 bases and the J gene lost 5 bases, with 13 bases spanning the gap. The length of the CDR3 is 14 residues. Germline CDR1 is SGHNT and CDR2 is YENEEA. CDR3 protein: CASSLSSVNNEQFF. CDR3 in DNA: TGTGCCAGCAGCCTTAGCTCGGTTAACAATGAGCAGTTCTTC.

The CDR3 loop reads CASSLGQGRDEQYF. DNA for the CDR3: TGTGCCAGCAGCTTGGGGCAGGGAAGGGACGAGCAGTACTTC. The chain couples TRBV13 to TRBJ2-7; TRBD1 might be the D (5 bases). Trimming took off 3 bases at V and 5 bases at J, with 14 bases between the two ends. Germline V gene lookup returns CDR1 PRHDT and CDR2 FYEKMQ (reference sequence). The CDR3 runs to 14 residues.

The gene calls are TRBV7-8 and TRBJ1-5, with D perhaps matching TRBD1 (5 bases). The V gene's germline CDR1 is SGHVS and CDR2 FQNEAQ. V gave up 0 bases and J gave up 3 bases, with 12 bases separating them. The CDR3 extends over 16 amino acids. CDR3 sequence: CASSLAWGGVNQPQHF. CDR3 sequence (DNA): TGTGCCAGCAGCTTAGCGTGGGGGGGAGTCAATCAGCCCCAGCATTTT. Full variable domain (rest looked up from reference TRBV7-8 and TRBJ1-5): GAGVSQSPRYKVAKRGQDVALRCDPISGHVSLFWYQQALGQGPEFLTYFQNEAQLDKSGLPSDRFFAERPEGSVSTLKIQRTQQEDSAVYLCASSLAWGGVNQPQHFGDGTRLSIL.

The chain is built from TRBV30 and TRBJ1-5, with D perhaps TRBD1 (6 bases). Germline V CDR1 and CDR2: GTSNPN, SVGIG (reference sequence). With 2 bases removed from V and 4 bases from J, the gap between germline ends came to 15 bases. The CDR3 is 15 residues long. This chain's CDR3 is CAWSRGGGLNQPQHF. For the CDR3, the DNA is TGTGCCTGGAGTAGGGGGGGAGGGTTAAATCAGCCCCAGCATTTT.

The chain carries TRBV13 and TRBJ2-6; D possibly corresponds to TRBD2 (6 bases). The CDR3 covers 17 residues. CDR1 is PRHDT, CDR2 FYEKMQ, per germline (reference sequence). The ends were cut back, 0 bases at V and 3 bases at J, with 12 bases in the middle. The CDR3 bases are TGTGCCAGCAGCTTAGGGGGAGGTTTCTTTGGGGCCAACGTCCTGACTTTC. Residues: CASSLGGGFFGANVLTF.

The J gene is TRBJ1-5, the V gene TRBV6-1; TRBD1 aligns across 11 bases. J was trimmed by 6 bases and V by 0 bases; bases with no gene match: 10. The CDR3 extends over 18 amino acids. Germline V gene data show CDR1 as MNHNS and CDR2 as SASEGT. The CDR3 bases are TGTGCCAGCAGTGAAGCGCTCGGACAGGGGGCAAGAAGTCAGCCCCAGCATTTT. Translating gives CASSEALGQGARSQPQHF.